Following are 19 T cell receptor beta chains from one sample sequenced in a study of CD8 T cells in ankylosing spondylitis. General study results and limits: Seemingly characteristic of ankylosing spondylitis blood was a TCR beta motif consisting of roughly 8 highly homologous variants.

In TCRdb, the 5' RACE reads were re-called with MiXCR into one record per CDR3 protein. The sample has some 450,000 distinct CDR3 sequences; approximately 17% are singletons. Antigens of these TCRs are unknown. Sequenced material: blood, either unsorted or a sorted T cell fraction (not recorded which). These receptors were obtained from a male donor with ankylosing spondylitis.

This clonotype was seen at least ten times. The CDR3 protein is CSAKRGASGSNEQFF. The CDR3 DNA is TGCAGTGCTAAGAGGGGGGCTAGCGGGAGCAATGAGCAGTTCTTC. The chain carries TRBV20-1 and TRBJ2-1, with 10 positions matching TRBD2. Germline V gene lookup returns CDR1 DFQATT and CDR2 SNEGSKA (reference sequence). J lost 6 bases, V lost 4 bases, and 9 bases had no gene match. This CDR3 has 15 residues.

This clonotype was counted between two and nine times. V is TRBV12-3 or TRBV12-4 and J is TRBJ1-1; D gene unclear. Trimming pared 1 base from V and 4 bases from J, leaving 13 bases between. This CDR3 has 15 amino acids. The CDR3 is CASSLGYGIGTEAFF. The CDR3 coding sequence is TGTGCCAGCAGTTTAGGGTACGGGATCGGCACTGAAGCTTTCTTT.

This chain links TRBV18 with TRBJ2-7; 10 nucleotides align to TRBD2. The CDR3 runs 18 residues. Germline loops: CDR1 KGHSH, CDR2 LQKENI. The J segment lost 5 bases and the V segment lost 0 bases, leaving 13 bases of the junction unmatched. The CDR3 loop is CASSPPGSSGRALNEQYF. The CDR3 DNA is TGTGCCAGCTCACCACCCGGTTCCAGCGGGAGGGCCTTGAACGAGCAGTACTTC.

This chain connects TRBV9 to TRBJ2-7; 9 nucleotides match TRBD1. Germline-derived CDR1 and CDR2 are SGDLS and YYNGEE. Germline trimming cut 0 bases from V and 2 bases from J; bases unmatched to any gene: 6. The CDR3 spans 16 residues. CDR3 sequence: CASSVASTGGPYEQYF. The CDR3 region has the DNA TGTGCCAGCAGCGTAGCTTCCACAGGGGGCCCCTACGAGCAGTACTTC.

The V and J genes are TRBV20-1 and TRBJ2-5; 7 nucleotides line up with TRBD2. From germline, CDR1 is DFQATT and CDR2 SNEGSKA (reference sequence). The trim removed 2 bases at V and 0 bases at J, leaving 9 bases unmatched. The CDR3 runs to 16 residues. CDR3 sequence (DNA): TGCAGTGCTAGAAGGGCTAGCGGAGTGAACCAAGAGACCCAGTACTTC. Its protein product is CSARRASGVNQETQYF.

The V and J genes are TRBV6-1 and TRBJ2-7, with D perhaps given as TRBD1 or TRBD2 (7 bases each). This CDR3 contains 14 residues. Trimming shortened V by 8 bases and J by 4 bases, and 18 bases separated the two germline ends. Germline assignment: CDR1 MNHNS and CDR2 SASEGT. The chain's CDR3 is CASRGAGGEYEQYF. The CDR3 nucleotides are TGTGCCAGCCGGGGGGCAGGGGGTGAATACGAGCAGTACTTC.

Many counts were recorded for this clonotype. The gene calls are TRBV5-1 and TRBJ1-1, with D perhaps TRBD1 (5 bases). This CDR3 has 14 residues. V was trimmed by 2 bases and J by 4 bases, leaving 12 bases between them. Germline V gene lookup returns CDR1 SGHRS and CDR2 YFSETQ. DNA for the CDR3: TGCGCCAGCAGCTTAGGCGGGGGGGGCACTGAAGCTTTCTTT. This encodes CASSLGGGGTEAFF.

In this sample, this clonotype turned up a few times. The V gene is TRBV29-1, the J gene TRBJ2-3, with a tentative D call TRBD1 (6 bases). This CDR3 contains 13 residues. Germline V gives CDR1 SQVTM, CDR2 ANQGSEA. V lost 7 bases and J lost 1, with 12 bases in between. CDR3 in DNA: TGCAGCGGAGACTCAGGGGGCACAGATACGCAGTATTTT. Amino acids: CSGDSGGTDTQYF.

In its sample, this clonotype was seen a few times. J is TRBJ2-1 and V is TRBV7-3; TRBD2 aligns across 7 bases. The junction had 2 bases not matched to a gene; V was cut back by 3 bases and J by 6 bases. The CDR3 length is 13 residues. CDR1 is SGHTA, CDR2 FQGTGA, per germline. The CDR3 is CASSLTSLNEQFF. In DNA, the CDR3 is TGTGCCAGCAGCTTGACTAGCCTCAATGAGCAGTTCTTC.

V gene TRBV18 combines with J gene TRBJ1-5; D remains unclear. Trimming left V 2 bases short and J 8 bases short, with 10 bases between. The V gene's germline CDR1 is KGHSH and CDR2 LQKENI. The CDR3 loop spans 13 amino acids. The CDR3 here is CASSPGWAEPQHF. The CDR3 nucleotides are TGTGCCAGCTCACCAGGGTGGGCGGAGCCCCAGCATTTT. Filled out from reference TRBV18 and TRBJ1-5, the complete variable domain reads NAGVMQNPRHLVRRRGQEARLRCSPMKGHSHVYWYRQLPEEGLKFMVYLQKENIIDESGMPKERFSAEFPKEGPSILRIQQVVRGDSAAYFCASSPGWAEPQHFGDGTRLSIL.

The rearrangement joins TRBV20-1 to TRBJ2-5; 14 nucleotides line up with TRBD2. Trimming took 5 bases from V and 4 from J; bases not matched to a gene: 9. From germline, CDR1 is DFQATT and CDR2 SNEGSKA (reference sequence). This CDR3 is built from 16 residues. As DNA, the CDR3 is TGCAGTGCTTCCGGGACTAGCGGGAGATTTGGAGAGACCCAGTACTTC. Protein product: CSASGTSGRFGETQYF.

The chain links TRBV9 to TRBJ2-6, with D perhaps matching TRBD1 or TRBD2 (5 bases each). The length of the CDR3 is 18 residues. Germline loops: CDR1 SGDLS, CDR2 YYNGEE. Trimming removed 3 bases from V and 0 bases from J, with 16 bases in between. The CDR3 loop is CASSAKPGRSSGANVLTF. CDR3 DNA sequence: TGTGCCAGCAGCGCCAAACCGGGACGGAGCTCTGGGGCCAACGTCCTGACTTTC.

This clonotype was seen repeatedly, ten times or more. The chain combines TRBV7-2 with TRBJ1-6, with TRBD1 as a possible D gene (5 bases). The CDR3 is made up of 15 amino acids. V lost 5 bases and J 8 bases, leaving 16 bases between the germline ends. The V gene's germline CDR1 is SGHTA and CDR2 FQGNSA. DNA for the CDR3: TGTGCCAGCAGCCCGTGGACAACAGTGGATTCACCCCTCCACTTT. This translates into CASSPWTTVDSPLHF.

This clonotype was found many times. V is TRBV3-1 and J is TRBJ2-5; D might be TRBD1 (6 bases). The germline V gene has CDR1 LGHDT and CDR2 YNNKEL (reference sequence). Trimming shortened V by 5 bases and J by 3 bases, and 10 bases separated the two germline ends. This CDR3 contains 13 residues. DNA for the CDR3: TGTGCCAGCAGCTTACACAGGGAAGAGACCCAGTACTTC. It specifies CASSLHREETQYF.

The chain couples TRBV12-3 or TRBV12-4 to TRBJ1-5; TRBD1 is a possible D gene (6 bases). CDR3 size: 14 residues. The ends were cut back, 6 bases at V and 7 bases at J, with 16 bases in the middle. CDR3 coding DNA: TGTGCCAGCAGACTGGGACAAATAGAACAGCCCCAGCATTTT. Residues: CASRLGQIEQPQHF.

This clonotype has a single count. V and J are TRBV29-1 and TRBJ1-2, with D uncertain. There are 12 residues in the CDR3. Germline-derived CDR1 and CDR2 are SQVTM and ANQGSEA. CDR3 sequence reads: CTVRTSSYGYTF. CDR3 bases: TGCACCGTCAGGACCTCAAGCTATGGCTACACCTTC.

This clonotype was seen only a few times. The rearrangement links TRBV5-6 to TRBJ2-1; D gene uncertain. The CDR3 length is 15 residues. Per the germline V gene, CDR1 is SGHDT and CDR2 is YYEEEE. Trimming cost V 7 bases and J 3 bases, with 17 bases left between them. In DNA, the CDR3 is TGTGCCAGCGGAAAGGACCAGTCTGTCTACAATGAGCAGTTCTTC. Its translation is CASGKDQSVYNEQFF.

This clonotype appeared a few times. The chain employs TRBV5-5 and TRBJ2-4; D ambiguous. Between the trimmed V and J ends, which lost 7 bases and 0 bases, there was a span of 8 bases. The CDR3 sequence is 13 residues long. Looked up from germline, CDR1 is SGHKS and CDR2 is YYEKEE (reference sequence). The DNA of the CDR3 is TGTGCCAGCGGGTTGGGAGCCAAAAACATTCAGTACTTC. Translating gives CASGLGAKNIQYF.

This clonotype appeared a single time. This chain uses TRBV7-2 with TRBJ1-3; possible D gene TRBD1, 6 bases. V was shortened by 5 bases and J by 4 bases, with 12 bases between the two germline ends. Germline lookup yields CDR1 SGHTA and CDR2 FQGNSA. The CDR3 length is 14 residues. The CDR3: CASSTKGGGNTIYF. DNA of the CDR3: TGTGCCAGCAGCACGAAGGGGGGAGGAAACACCATATATTTT.